The 21 T cell receptor beta chains below all came from one sample that was sequenced in a study of shared T cell receptors in the human thymus. Assay used: immunoSEQ multiplex PCR; TCRdb lists only in-frame clones, some missing. The sample has approximately 660,000 clones, approximately 88% seen once. These sequences were also reported in another study, on human thymus T cells.

Sequencing was performed on thymocytes. The receptor set was obtained from a boy under two years old with a congenital heart defect.

The chain links TRBV28 to TRBJ2-2; TRBD1 agrees at 10 bases. With 3 bases clipped from V and 4 bases from J, the junction kept 5 bases outside the gene matches. Germline V gives CDR1 MDHEN, CDR2 SYDVKM. There are 16 residues in the CDR3. CDR3 in DNA: TGTGCCAGCAGTTTCCCGGGACAGGGGTCCACCGGGGAGCTGTTTTTT. It yields the protein CASSFPGQGSTGELFF. Full variable domain (remainder filled in from reference TRBV28 and TRBJ2-2): DVKVTQSSRYLVKRTGEKVFLECVQDMDHENMFWYRQDPGLGLRLIYFSYDVKMKEKGDIPEGYSVSREKKERFSLILESASTNQTSMYLCASSFPGQGSTGELFFGEGSRLTVL.

This clone appeared a single time. The chain has TRBV5-6 and TRBJ2-1; the match to TRBD2 covers 7 bases. The V segment lost 0 bases and the J segment 6 bases; nucleotides outside the gene matches: 3. In germline, CDR1 is SGHDT, CDR2 YYEEEE. The CDR3 has 14 amino acids. CDR3 residues: CASSLAASGNEQFF. The CDR3 nucleotides are TGTGCCAGCAGCTTGGCCGCTAGCGGCAATGAGCAGTTCTTC.

Note on this clone: This sample includes further DNA sequences coding for the same CDR3. J is TRBJ2-1 and V is TRBV19, with D tentatively TRBD1 (5 bases). This CDR3 region has 13 residues. Germline assignment: CDR1 LNHDA and CDR2 SQIVND (reference sequence). V dropped 11 bases and J dropped 3 bases, with 14 bases sitting between them. The chain's CDR3 is CASGPGGYNEQFF. The CDR3 nucleotides read TGTGCCTCAGGGCCTGGCGGCTACAATGAGCAGTTCTTC.

This chain connects TRBV4-1 to TRBJ2-7; TRBD2 aligns across 8 bases. Germline CDR1 reads MGHRA; CDR2 reads YSYEKL. This CDR3 is 16 amino acids long. The V gene end was trimmed by 0 bases and the J gene end by 0 bases; junction bases not matched to a gene: 4. The CDR3 protein is CASSQDSAGGSYEQYF. CDR3 coding DNA: TGCGCCAGCAGCCAAGATTCGGCGGGAGGCTCCTACGAGCAGTACTTC.

This clone was seen just once. The DNA for the CDR3 is TGCAGCGTTGAAATGACTAGCGGGAGGATGGTCTCCAATGAGCAGTTCTTC. Residues: CSVEMTSGRMVSNEQFF. The J gene is TRBJ2-1, the V gene TRBV29-1; 13 bases map to TRBD2. V lost 2 bases, J lost 6 bases, and 10 bases stayed unmatched. This CDR3 has 17 residues. Germline-derived CDR1 and CDR2 are SQVTM and ANQGSEA.

CDR3 amino acids: CASSGTGLRTGELFF. For the CDR3, the DNA is TGTGCCAGCAGTGGGACAGGCTTGAGGACCGGGGAGCTGTTTTTT. The rearrangement uses TRBV6-1 and TRBJ2-2; the match to TRBD1 covers 7 bases. The germline V gene encodes CDR1 MNHNS and CDR2 SASEGT. This CDR3 is built from 15 residues. Trimming took 4 bases from V and 5 from J; bases not matched to a gene: 7.

This chain connects TRBV2 to TRBJ1-5, with a tentative D call TRBD1 (5 bases). The germline CDR1 and CDR2 sequences are SNHLY and FYNNEI. V lost 6 bases and J lost 4, with 19 bases in between. The CDR3 has 16 residues. The CDR3 coding sequence is TGTGCCAGCAGCTCTCATCACGGGTCAGGGAATCAGCCCCAGCATTTT. It encodes CASSSHHGSGNQPQHF.

This clone was found once. The CDR3: CASSVSGGALSGANVLTF. Written as DNA, the CDR3 is TGTGCCAGCAGCGTCTCAGGGGGTGCCCTCTCTGGGGCCAACGTCCTGACTTTC. The genes are TRBV9 and TRBJ2-6, with 7 bases fitting TRBD1. V shed 2 bases, J shed 0 bases, and the junction held 8 bases outside the gene matches. This CDR3 spans 18 amino acids. The germline V gene encodes CDR1 SGDLS and CDR2 YYNGEE.

V usage is TRBV4-3 and J usage is TRBJ2-1; tentative D call: TRBD2 (5 bases). The CDR3 consists of 13 residues. V lost 4 bases and J lost 8, with 12 bases in between. CDR1 is LGHNA, CDR2 YSLEER, per germline. In DNA, the CDR3 is TGCGCCAGCAGCCGCAGGCGGCGGGATGAGCAGTTCTTC. As protein: CASSRRRRDEQFF.

The V gene is TRBV25-1, the J gene TRBJ2-1; TRBD1 aligns across 8 bases. V lost 1 base to trimming and J lost 2 bases; unmatched junction nucleotides: 7. The CDR3 has 17 residues. Germline V gives CDR1 MGHDK, CDR2 SYGVNS. CDR3 sequence: CASSEFDRGSPYNEQFF. The DNA for the CDR3 is TGTGCCAGCAGTGAATTTGACAGGGGAAGTCCCTACAATGAGCAGTTCTTC.

The J gene is TRBJ1-2, the V gene TRBV5-1; D may be TRBD1 (5 bases). V dropped 0 bases and J dropped 5 bases, with 8 bases sitting between them. The CDR3 covers 13 residues. Germline assignment: CDR1 SGHRS and CDR2 YFSETQ. The CDR3 here is CASSLVGGYGYTF. CDR3 in DNA: TGCGCCAGCAGCTTGGTGGGGGGATATGGCTACACCTTC. Combining the CDR3 with reference TRBV5-1 and TRBJ1-2 gives the whole variable domain KAGVTQTPRYLIKTRGQQVTLSCSPISGHRSVSWYQQTPGQGLQFLFEYFSETQRNKGNFPGRFSGRQFSNSRSEMNVSTLELGDSALYLCASSLVGGYGYTFGSGTRLTVV.

This rearrangement joins TRBV30 to TRBJ2-5; 8 positions agree with TRBD1. The J call could be wrong; TRBJ2-7 is a better fit for the DNA end. The germline CDR1 and CDR2 sequences are GTSNPN and SVGIG (reference sequence). This CDR3 has 14 residues. The CDR3 loop reads CAWENGQGDGEQYF. The CDR3 bases are TGTGCCTGGGAGAATGGACAGGGAGATGGCGAGCAGTACTTC.

This chain uses TRBV28 with TRBJ2-1; the match to TRBD2 covers 10 bases. The CDR3 totals 15 residues. V lost 5 bases, J lost 8 bases, and 9 bases stayed unmatched. The V gene's germline CDR1 is MDHEN and CDR2 SYDVKM. CDR3 coding DNA: TGTGCCAGCAGTCCGCTAGCGGGAGCCCCCCATGAGCAGTTCTTC. Translation: CASSPLAGAPHEQFF.

The chain links TRBV4-2 to TRBJ2-3, with 10 bases identical to TRBD2. After removal of 1 base from V and 3 bases from J, the junction contained 10 bases not matched to a gene. This CDR3 is 18 amino acids long. CDR1 and CDR2 (germline): LGHNA, YNFKEQ. The CDR3 loop is CASSQGVASGSRTDTQYF. The CDR3 bases are TGTGCCAGCAGCCAAGGGGTGGCTAGCGGGAGTAGGACAGATACGCAGTATTTT.

To note about this clone: Relative to the germline gene, one junction end is altered; a read error may explain this. The same CDR3 is also encoded by other DNA sequences in this sample. This rearrangement joins TRBV14 to TRBJ1-2; a weak D match, TRBD1 (5 bases). Germline-derived CDR1 and CDR2 are SGHDN and FVKESK. This CDR3 region has 14 residues. The CDR3 loop reads CASSQGGSYYGYTF. CDR3 sequence (DNA): TGTGCCAGCAGCCAAGGGGGCAGCTACTACGGCTACACCTTC.

The rearrangement uses TRBV5-4 and TRBJ2-4; TRBD1 might be the D (5 bases). V lost 0 bases, J lost 10 bases, and 14 bases lay in between. This CDR3 spans 14 amino acids. Germline V CDR1 and CDR2: SGHNT, YYREEE (reference sequence). The CDR3 sequence is CASSLDVRQQIQYF. The CDR3 DNA follows: TGTGCCAGCAGCTTGGATGTTAGACAGCAAATTCAGTACTTC.

V is TRBV18 and J is TRBJ2-7; TRBD2 matches 8 bases. CDR1 and CDR2 (germline): KGHSH, LQKENI. The CDR3 runs 16 residues. Germline trimming cut 3 bases from V and 7 bases from J; bases unmatched to any gene: 14. The CDR3 DNA follows: TGTGCCAGCTCACCCTTAGCGGGGAGGGCCCTTGGAGAGCAGTACTTC. Encoded protein: CASSPLAGRALGEQYF.

The chain joins TRBV15 to TRBJ2-1, with 9 nucleotides matching TRBD1. CDR1 LNHNV and CDR2 YYDKDF come from the germline V gene (reference sequence). The CDR3 contains 19 residues. Trimming removed 4 bases from V and 0 bases from J; junction bases left unmatched: 13. DNA for the CDR3: TGTGCCACCAGCAAACCGGGACAGGGTCCTTATAGCTCCTACAATGAGCAGTTCTTC. Translating it yields CATSKPGQGPYSSYNEQFF.

The chain joins TRBV19 to TRBJ2-3; 11 bases fit TRBD2. Germline V gene lookup returns CDR1 LNHDA and CDR2 SQIVND (reference sequence). This CDR3 has 15 amino acids. J was trimmed by 1 base and V by 6 bases; bases with no gene match: 3. The CDR3 DNA reads TGTGCCAGTAGCCCGGGACTAGCGGGCACAGATACGCAGTATTTT. Its protein product is CASSPGLAGTDTQYF.

This sequence joins TRBV15 and TRBJ2-7; TRBD1 matches at 7 bases. Looked up from germline, CDR1 is LNHNV and CDR2 is YYDKDF (reference sequence). V lost 0 bases and J lost 4; bases outside the gene matches: 12. The CDR3 consists of 17 residues. The CDR3 DNA reads as TGTGCCACCAGCAGAGATTACAAGGACAGGCAGTTGTACGAGCAGTACTTC. This sequence encodes CATSRDYKDRQLYEQYF.

The rearrangement links TRBV4-3 to TRBJ2-5; TRBD2 matches 7 bases. The assigned J gene may be wrong: the sequence end matches TRBJ2-7 better. The CDR3 runs to 16 residues. The germline V gene encodes CDR1 LGHNA and CDR2 YSLEER. DNA of the CDR3: TGCGCCAGCAGCCAAGTACCCCGACTAGCAGTCTACGAGCAGTACTTC. Protein product: CASSQVPRLAVYEQYF.